Shown below are 10 T cell receptor beta chains from a single sample sequenced in a study of blood T cell repertoires in COVID-19 (dated by TCRdb to about 2020). Library prep was done by the immunoSEQ multiplex PCR assay. TCRdb stores this immuneACCESS table with in-frame sequences only. Part of the clones is absent; in the studies checked, under half of the shortfall reflects unresolved V genes, and no reason is known for the rest. In all, the sample holds 350,000 to 450,000 clones, and more than 85% of those were seen once. Of the sample, 0.8% to 0.9% falls within the top ten clones. Material: PBMCs or T cells enriched from blood (not recorded which). The receptors stem from a woman aged 35 to 49 who had been exposed to COVID-19.

The chain combines TRBV9 with TRBJ1-3; D remains ambiguous. V lost 4 bases to trimming and J lost 0 bases, with 11 bases between them. The CDR3 runs 15 residues. Germline V gene lookup returns CDR1 SGDLS and CDR2 YYNGEE. For the CDR3, the DNA is TGTGCCAGCAGCTCAACATCAAGCTCTGGAAACACCATATATTTT. Translated, it gives CASSSTSSSGNTIYF.

V and J are TRBV3-1 (or the pseudogene TRBV3-2) and TRBJ2-1, with D possibly TRBD2 on 5 matching bases. V lost 8 bases to trimming and J lost 9 bases, with 23 bases between them. Germline CDR1 reads LGHDT; CDR2 reads YNNKEL (reference sequence). The CDR3 has 15 residues. CDR3 sequence reads: CASRDRKGRPLEQFF. DNA of the CDR3: TGTGCCAGCCGGGATCGGAAGGGCCGGCCCCTTGAGCAGTTCTTC.

The chain couples TRBV27 to TRBJ1-1; D may be TRBD1 (6 bases). The V gene lost 0 bases and the J gene lost 2 bases, with 13 bases spanning the gap. This CDR3 region has 16 residues. Germline lookup yields CDR1 MNHEY and CDR2 SMNVEV (reference sequence). DNA of the CDR3: TGTGCCAGCAGTTTATCCGGGGGGGGACAAAACACTGAAGCTTTCTTT. This codes for CASSLSGGGQNTEAFF.

The rearrangement uses TRBV7-2 and TRBJ1-2; 7 positions match TRBD1. Trimming cost V 3 bases and J 4 bases; bases outside gene matches: 17. This CDR3 is built from 18 residues. From germline, CDR1 is SGHTA and CDR2 FQGNSA. CDR3 in DNA: TGTGCCAGCAGCTTTCGTCCCGTTTCTAGCACAGGGGCCTATGGCTACACCTTC. Residues: CASSFRPVSSTGAYGYTF.

J is TRBJ2-1 and V is TRBV10-1, with 10 bases aligning to TRBD2. CDR1 and CDR2 (germline): WNHNN, SYGVQD (reference sequence). Trimming cost V 3 bases and J 1 base; bases outside gene matches: 3. The CDR3 length is 16 residues. Here the CDR3 reads CASSDLAGGSYNEQFF. CDR3 sequence (DNA): TGCGCCAGCAGTGATTTAGCGGGAGGATCCTACAATGAGCAGTTCTTC.

This chain joins TRBV14 and TRBJ1-2, with D perhaps matching TRBD1 (5 bases). The length of the CDR3 is 16 residues. Trimming took 1 base from V and 0 from J, leaving 12 bases between them. Germline values: CDR1 SGHDN, CDR2 FVKESK. CDR3 protein: CASSQGTGVTNYGYTF. The CDR3 DNA sequence: TGTGCCAGCAGCCAAGGAACGGGGGTAACTAACTATGGCTACACCTTC. Full variable domain (rest looked up from reference TRBV14 and TRBJ1-2): EAGVTQFPSHSVIEKGQTVTLRCDPISGHDNLYWYRRVMGKEIKFLLHFVKESKQDESGMPNNRFLAERTGGTYSTLKVQPAELEDSGVYFCASSQGTGVTNYGYTFGSGTRLTVV.

The chain couples TRBV4-2 to TRBJ2-7, with 10 bases identical to TRBD2. V lost 1 base, J lost 7 bases, and 13 bases stayed unmatched. Germline-derived CDR1 and CDR2 are LGHNA and YNFKEQ. The CDR3 consists of 17 residues. CDR3 DNA: TGTGCCAGCAGCCAAGGCCGGACTAGCGGCTCGACCGAAGAGCAGTACTTC. It yields the protein CASSQGRTSGSTEEQYF.

The V call is TRBV19, the J call TRBJ1-1; D is possibly TRBD1 (5 bases). The CDR3 is 12 residues long. CDR1 is LNHDA and CDR2 is SQIVND in the germline V gene (reference sequence). Between the trimmed V and J ends, which lost 9 bases and 5 bases, there was a span of 13 bases. In nucleotides, the CDR3 is TGTGCCAGCCTAATCGGGGGAACTGAAGCTTTCTTT. Protein sequence: CASLIGGTEAFF. Together with reference TRBV19 and TRBJ1-1, the CDR3 gives the full variable domain: DGGITQSPKYLFRKEGQNVTLSCEQNLNHDAMYWYRQDPGQGLRLIYYSQIVNDFQKGDIAEGYSVSREKKESFPLTVTSAQKNPTAFYLCASLIGGTEAFFGQGTRLTVV.

The CDR3 protein is CASSLTRGSGSGNTIYF. In nucleotides, the CDR3 is TGCGCCAGCAGCTTGACCAGAGGATCCGGTTCTGGAAACACCATATATTTT. This sequence joins TRBV5-1 and TRBJ1-3; D is ambiguous. Trimming pared 1 base from V and 1 base from J, leaving 15 bases between. The CDR3 extends over 17 amino acids. The V gene's germline CDR1 is SGHRS and CDR2 YFSETQ. The full variable domain, with the rest looked up from reference TRBV5-1 and TRBJ1-3, is KAGVTQTPRYLIKTRGQQVTLSCSPISGHRSVSWYQQTPGQGLQFLFEYFSETQRNKGNFPGRFSGRQFSNSRSEMNVSTLELGDSALYLCASSLTRGSGSGNTIYFGEGSWLTVV.

This chain connects TRBV5-1 to TRBJ1-2, with 8 bases aligning to TRBD1. Germline CDR1 is SGHRS and CDR2 is YFSETQ. The CDR3 contains 15 residues. V dropped 2 bases and J dropped 4; count of bases not matched to a gene: 7. CDR3 sequence (DNA): TGCGCCAGCAGCTTCCTCCCGGACAGGGCCTATGGCTACACCTTC. It yields the protein CASSFLPDRAYGYTF.